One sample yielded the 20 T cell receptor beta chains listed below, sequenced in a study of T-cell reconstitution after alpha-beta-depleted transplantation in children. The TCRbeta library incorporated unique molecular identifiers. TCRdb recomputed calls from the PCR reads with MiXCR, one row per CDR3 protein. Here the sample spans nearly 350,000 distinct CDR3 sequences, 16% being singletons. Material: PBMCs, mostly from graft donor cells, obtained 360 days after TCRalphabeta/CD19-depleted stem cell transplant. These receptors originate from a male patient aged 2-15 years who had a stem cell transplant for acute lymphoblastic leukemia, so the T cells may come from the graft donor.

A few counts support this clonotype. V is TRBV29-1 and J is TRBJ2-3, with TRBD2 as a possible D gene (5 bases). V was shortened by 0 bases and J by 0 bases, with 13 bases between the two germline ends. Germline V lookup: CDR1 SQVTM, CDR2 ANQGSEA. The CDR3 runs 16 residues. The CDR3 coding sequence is TGCAGCGTTGAAGAGGGGTGGCGGGCCAGCACAGATACGCAGTATTTT. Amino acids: CSVEEGWRASTDTQYF.

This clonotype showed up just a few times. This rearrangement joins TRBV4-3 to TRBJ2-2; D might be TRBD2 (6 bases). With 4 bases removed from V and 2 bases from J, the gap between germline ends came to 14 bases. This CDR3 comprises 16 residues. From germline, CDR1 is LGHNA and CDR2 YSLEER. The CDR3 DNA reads TGCGCCAGCAGCCCCGAGGCGGGGAGCAACACCGGGGAGCTGTTTTTT. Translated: CASSPEAGSNTGELFF.

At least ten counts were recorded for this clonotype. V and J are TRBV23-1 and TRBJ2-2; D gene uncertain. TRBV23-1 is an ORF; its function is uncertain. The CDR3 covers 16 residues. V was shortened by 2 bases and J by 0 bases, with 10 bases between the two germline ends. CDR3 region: CASSQRVYSNTGELFF. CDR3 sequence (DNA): TGCGCCAGCAGTCAAAGGGTCTACTCGAACACCGGGGAGCTGTTTTTT.

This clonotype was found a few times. This CDR3 reads CASSLALGGEGTEAFF. The CDR3 DNA is TGTGCCAGCAGCTTAGCGCTTGGGGGCGAGGGCACTGAAGCTTTCTTT. V usage is TRBV7-8 and J usage is TRBJ1-1; tentative D call: TRBD1 (6 bases). The germline V gene has CDR1 SGHVS and CDR2 FQNEAQ. V was clipped by 0 bases and J by 4 bases, with 15 bases between them. This CDR3 is 16 amino acids long.

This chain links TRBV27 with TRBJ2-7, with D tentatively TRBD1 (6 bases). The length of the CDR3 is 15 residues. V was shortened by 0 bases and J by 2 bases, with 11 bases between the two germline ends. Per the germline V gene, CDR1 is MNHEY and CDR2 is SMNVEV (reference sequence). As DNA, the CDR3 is TGTGCCAGCAGTTTATCGGCAGGGGACCCCTACGAGCAGTACTTC. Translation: CASSLSAGDPYEQYF.

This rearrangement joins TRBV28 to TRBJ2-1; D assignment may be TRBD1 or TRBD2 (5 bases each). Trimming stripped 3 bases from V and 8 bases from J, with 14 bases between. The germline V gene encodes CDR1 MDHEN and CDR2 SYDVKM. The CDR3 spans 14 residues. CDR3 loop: CASSLGPPEDEQFF. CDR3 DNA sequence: TGTGCCAGCAGTTTGGGACCGCCCGAAGATGAGCAGTTCTTC.

The CDR3 loop reads CASILGINQPQHF. The CDR3, as DNA: TGTGCCAGCATATTGGGTATCAATCAGCCCCAGCATTTT. V is TRBV28 and J is TRBJ1-5; D is ambiguous. Germline CDR1 is MDHEN and CDR2 is SYDVKM. The CDR3 extends over 13 amino acids. V was cut by 7 bases and J by 3 bases, with 10 bases left in between.

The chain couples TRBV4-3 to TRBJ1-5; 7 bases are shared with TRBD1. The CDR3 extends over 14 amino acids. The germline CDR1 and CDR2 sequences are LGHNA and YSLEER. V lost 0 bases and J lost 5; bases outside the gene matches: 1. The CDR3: CASSQDRGYQPQHF. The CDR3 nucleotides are TGCGCCAGCAGCCAAGACAGGGGGTATCAGCCCCAGCATTTT.

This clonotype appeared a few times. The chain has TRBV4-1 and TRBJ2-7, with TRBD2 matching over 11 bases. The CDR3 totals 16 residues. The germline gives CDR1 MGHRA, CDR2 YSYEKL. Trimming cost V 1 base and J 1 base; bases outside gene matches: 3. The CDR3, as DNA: TGCGCCAGCAGCCAAGTGGGGACTAGCGGTTCCTACGAGCAGTACTTC. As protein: CASSQVGTSGSYEQYF.

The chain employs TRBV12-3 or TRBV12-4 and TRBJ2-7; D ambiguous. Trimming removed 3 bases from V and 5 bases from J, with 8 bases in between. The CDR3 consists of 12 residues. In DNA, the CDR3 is TGTGCCAGCAGTTTGGCCAGACACGAGCAGTACTTC. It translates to CASSLARHEQYF.

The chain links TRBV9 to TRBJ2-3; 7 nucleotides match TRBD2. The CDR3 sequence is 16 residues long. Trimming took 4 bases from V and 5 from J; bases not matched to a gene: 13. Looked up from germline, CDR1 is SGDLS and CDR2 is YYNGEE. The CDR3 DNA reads TGTGCCAGCAGCCTAGCTGGTGGGAGGGCTGGAGATACGCAGTATTTT. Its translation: CASSLAGGRAGDTQYF.

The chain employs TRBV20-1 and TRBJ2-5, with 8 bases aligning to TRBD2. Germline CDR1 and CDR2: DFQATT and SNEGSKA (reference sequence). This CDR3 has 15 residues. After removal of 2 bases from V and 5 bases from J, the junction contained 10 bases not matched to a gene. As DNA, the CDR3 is TGCAGTGCTAGAAGTCCGGGGGGGGCGGATGAGACCCAGTACTTC. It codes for CSARSPGGADETQYF.

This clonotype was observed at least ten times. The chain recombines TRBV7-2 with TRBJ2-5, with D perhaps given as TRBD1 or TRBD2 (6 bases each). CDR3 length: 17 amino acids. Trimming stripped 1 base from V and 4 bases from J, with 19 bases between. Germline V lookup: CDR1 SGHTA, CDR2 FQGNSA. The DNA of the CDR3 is TGTGCCAGCAGCTTAGGAGTCTGGAGGGGGGCGGGAGAGACCCAGTACTTC. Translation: CASSLGVWRGAGETQYF. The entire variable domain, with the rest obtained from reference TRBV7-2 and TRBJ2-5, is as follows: GAGVSQSPSNKVTEKGKDVELRCDPISGHTALYWYRQSLGQGLEFLIYFQGNSAPDKSGLPSDRFSAERTGGSVSTLTIQRTQQEDSAVYLCASSLGVWRGAGETQYFGPGTRLLVL.

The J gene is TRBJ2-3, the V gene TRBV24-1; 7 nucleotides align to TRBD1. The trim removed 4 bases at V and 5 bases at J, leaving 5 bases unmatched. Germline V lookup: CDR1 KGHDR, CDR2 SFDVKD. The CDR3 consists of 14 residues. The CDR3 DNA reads TGTGCCACCAGTGACTTGAGGGACAGAGATACGCAGTATTTT. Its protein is CATSDLRDRDTQYF.

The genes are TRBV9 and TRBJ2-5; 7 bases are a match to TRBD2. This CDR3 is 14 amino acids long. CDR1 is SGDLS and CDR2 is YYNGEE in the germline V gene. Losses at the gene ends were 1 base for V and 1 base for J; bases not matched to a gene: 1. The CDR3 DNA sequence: TGTGCCAGCAGCGTAAGCGGGGCCCAAGAGACCCAGTACTTC. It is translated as CASSVSGAQETQYF. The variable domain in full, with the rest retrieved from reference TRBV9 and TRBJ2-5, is DSGVTQTPKHLITATGQRVTLRCSPRSGDLSVYWYQQSLDQGLQFLIQYYNGEERAKGNILERFSAQQFPDLHSELNLSSLELGDSALYFCASSVSGAQETQYFGPGTRLLVL.

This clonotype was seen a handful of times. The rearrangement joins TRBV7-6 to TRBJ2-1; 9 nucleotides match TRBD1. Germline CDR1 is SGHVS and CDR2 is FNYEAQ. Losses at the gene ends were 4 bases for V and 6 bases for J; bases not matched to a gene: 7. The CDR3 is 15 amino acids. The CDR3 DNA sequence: TGTGCCAGCAGCTCCACACCGACAGGGGGCAATGAGCAGTTCTTC. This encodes CASSSTPTGGNEQFF.

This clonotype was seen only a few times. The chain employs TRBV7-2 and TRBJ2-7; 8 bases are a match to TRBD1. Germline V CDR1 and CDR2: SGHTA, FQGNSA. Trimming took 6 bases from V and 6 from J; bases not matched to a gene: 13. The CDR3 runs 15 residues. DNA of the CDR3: TGTGCCAGCAGTCCTTCGGCTGGTGACAGGGGCGAGCAGTACTTC. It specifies CASSPSAGDRGEQYF.

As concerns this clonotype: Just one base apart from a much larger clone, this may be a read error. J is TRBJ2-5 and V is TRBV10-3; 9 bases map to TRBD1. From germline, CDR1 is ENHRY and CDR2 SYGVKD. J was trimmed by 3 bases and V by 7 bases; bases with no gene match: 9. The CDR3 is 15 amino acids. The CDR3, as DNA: TGTGCCATCAATGGGGCGGGACAGGGAGAAGAGACCCAGTACTTC. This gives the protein CAINGAGQGEETQYF.

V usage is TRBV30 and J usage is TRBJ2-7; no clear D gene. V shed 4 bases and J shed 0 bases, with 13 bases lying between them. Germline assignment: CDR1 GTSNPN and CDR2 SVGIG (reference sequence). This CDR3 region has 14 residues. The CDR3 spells CAWNNNIRSYEQYF. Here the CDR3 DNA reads TGTGCCTGGAACAACAACATACGCTCCTACGAGCAGTACTTC.

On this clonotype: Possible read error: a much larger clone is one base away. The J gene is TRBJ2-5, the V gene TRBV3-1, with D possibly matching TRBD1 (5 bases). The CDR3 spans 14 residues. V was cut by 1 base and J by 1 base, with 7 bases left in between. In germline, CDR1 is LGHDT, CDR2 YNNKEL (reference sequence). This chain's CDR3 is CASSQGDSQETQYF. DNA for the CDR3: TGTGCCAGCAGCCAAGGAGACAGCCAAGAGACCCAGTACTTC.